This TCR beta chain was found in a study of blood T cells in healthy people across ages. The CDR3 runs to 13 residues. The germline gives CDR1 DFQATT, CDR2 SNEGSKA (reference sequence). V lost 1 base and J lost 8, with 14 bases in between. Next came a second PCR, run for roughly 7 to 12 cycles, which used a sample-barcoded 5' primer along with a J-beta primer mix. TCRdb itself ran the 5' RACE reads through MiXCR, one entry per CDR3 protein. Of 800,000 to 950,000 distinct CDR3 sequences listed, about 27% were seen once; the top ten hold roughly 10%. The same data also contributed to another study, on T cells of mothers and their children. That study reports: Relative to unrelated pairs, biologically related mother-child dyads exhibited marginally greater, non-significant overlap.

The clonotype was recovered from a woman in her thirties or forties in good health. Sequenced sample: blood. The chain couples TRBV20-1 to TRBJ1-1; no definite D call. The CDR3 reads CSARGTTGTEAFF. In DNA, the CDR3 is TGCAGTGCTAGAGGTACCACGGGCACCGAAGCTTTCTTT.